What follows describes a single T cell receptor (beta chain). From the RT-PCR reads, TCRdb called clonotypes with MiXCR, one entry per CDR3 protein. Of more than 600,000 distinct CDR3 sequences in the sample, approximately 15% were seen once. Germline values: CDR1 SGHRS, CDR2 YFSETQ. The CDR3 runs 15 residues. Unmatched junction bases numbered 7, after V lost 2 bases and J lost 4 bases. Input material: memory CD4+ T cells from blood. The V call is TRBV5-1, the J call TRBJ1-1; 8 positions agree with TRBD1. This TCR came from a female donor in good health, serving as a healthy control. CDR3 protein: CASSFKTGESTEAFF. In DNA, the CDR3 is TGCGCCAGCAGCTTTAAGACAGGGGAGAGCACTGAAGCTTTCTTT.